This T cell receptor beta chain was retrieved from a study of blood T cell repertoires in COVID-19. Turning to the study itself: PBMCs, B-cell-depleted T cells, or T cells were the source of the cDNA or gDNA that made up the material.

The table came from immunoSEQ multiplex PCR; TCRdb's copy has only in-frame clones and leaves some out. This table holds some 200,000 clones, 86% found once. This CDR3 is 15 amino acids long. Trimming stripped 6 bases from V and 0 bases from J, with 9 bases between. Germline V CDR1 and CDR2: KGHSH, LQKENI. Sequenced sample: peripheral blood. V gene TRBV18 combines with J gene TRBJ2-6, with D unclear. The TCR was taken from a woman older than 75 in a cohort sampled during active or convalescent COVID-19. The CDR3 loop reads CASSHRDSGANVLTF. The CDR3, as DNA: TGTGCCAGCTCTCACAGAGACTCTGGGGCCAACGTCCTGACTTTC.